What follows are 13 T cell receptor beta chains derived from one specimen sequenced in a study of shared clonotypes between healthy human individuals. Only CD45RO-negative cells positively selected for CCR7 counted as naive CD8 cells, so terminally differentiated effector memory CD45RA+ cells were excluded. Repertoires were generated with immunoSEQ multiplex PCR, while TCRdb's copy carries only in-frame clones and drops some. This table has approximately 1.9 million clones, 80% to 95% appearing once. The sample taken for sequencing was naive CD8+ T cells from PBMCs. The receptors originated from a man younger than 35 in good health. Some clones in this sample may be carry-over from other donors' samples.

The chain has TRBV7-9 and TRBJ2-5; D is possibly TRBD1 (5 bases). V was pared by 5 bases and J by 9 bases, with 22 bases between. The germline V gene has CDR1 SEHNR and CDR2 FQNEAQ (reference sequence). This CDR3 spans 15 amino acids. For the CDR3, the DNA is TGTGCCAGCAGCCCTACCCTCGGACCTTTAGGGGCCCAGTACTTC. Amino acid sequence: CASSPTLGPLGAQYF. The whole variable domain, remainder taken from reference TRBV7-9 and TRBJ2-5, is DTGVSQNPRHKITKRGQNVTFRCDPISEHNRLYWYRQTLGQGPEFLTYFQNEAQLEKSRLLSDRFSAERPKGSFSTLEIQRTEQGDSAMYLCASSPTLGPLGAQYFGPGTRLLVL.

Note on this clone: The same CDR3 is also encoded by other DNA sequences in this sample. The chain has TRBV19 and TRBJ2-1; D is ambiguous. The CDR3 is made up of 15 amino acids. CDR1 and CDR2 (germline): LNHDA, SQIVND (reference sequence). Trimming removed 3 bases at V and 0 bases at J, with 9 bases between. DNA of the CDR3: TGTGCCAGTAGTATCGTTCCGAGCTCCTACAATGAGCAGTTCTTC. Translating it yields CASSIVPSSYNEQFF.

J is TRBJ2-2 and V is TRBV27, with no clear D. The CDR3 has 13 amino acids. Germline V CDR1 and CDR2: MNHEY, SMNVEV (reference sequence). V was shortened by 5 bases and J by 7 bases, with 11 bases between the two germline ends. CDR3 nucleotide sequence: TGTGCCAGCAGTGATTTGGTTGGCGGGGAGCTGTTTTTT. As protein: CASSDLVGGELFF.

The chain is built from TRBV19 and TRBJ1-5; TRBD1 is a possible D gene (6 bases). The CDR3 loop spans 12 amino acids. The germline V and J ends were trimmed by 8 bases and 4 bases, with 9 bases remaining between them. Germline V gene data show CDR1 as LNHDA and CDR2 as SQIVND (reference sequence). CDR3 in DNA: TGTGCCAGTGGTCAGGGGAATCAGCCCCAGCATTTT. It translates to CASGQGNQPQHF.

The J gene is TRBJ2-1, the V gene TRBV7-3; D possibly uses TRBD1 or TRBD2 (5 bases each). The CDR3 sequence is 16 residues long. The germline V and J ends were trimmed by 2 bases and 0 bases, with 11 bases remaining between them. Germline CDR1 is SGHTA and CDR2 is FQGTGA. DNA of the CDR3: TGTGCCAGCAGCTTATGGGGGAGAAGCTCCTACAATGAGCAGTTCTTC. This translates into CASSLWGRSSYNEQFF.

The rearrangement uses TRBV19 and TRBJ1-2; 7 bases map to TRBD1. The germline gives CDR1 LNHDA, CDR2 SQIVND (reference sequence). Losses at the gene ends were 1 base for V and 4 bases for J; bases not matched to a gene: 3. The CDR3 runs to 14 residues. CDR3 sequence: CASSIGQGSYGYTF. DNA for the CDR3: TGTGCCAGTAGTATAGGACAGGGTTCCTATGGCTACACCTTC.

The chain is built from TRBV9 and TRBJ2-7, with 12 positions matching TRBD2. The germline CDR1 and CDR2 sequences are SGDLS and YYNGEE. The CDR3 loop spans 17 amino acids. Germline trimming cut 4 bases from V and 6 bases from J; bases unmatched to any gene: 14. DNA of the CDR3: TGTGCCAGCAGCCCCCTCCCTAGCGGGAGGGCCGTGAGCGAGCAGTACTTC. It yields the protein CASSPLPSGRAVSEQYF.

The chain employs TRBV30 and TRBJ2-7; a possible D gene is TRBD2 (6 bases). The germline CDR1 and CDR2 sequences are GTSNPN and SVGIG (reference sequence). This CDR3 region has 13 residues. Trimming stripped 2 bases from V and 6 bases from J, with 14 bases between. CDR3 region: CAWSRRELREQYF. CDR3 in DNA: TGTGCCTGGAGTAGGCGGGAACTGCGCGAGCAGTACTTC.

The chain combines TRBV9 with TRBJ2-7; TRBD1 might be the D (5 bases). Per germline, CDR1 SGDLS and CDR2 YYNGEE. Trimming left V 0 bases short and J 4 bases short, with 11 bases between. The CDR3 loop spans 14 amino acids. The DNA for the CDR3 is TGTGCCAGCAGCGTAGGGGCCCCAGGGTACGAGCAGTACTTC. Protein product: CASSVGAPGYEQYF.

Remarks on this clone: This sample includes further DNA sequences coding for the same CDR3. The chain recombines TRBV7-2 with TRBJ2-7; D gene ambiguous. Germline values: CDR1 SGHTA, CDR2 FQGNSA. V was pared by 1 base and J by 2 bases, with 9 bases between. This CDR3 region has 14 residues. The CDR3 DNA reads TGTGCCAGCAGCTTAGTTGGGCGGCCCTACGAGCAGTACTTC. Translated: CASSLVGRPYEQYF.

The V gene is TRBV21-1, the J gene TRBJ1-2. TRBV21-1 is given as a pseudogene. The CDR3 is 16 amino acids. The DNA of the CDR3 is TGTGCCAGCAGCACCCCCCTCCAGCCGACCGTCTATGGCTACACCTTC. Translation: CASSTPLQPTVYGYTF.

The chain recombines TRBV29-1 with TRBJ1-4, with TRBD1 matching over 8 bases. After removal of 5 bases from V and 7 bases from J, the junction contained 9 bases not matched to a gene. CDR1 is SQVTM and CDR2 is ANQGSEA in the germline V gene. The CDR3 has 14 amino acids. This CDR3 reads CSVFGSGGREKLFF. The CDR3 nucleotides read TGCAGCGTTTTCGGGTCAGGGGGCCGTGAAAAACTGTTTTTT.

The CDR3 here is CASSERRRDSDTQYF. In nucleotides, the CDR3 is TGTGCCAGCAGTGAAAGGCGTAGGGATTCAGATACGCAGTATTTT. This chain connects TRBV2 to TRBJ2-3; D remains ambiguous. Between the trimmed V and J ends, which lost 2 bases and 4 bases, there was a span of 13 bases. The germline V gene encodes CDR1 SNHLY and CDR2 FYNNEI. The CDR3 sequence is 15 residues long.